Below are 29 T cell receptor beta chains sequenced from a single sample in a study of shared T cell receptors in the human thymus. Sequenced by immunoSEQ multiplex PCR; TCRdb stores in-frame clones only, minus some. The repertoire includes under 700,000 clones, around 82% of them detected once, and more than 0.01% sits in the top ten. The same data also went into a second study, on human thymus T cells.

Sequencing was performed on thymocytes. The receptors were sampled from a boy younger than two with a congenital heart defect.

V and J are TRBV27 and TRBJ2-7, with 9 bases identical to TRBD1. Unmatched junction bases numbered 10, after V lost 5 bases and J lost 5 bases. The CDR3 consists of 15 residues. The V gene's germline CDR1 is MNHEY and CDR2 SMNVEV (reference sequence). The CDR3 DNA sequence: TGTGCCAGCAGTCCTGGGACAGGGATCTGGGACGAGCAGTACTTC. Its translation: CASSPGTGIWDEQYF.

Only a few counts were recorded for this clone. The gene calls are TRBV4-2 and TRBJ2-1; 9 nucleotides line up with TRBD2. This CDR3 comprises 20 residues. The germline CDR1 and CDR2 sequences are LGHNA and YNFKEQ. Losses at the gene ends were 0 bases for V and 5 bases for J; bases not matched to a gene: 17. CDR3 sequence (DNA): TGTGCCAGCAGCCAAGATCCTCCCTTAGCTAGCGGGGCTTCAAACAATGAGCAGTTCTTC. It translates to CASSQDPPLASGASNNEQFF.

The rearrangement links TRBV11-2 to TRBJ2-7; 11 bases are a match to TRBD2. The V and J ends lost 5 bases and 3 bases, in that order; junction bases with no gene match: 12. Looked up from germline, CDR1 is SGHAT and CDR2 is FQNNGV. The CDR3 consists of 17 residues. The CDR3 nucleotides are TGTGCCAGCAGCCCCCCCCGGGGGACTAGCGGATACTACGAGCAGTACTTC. Its translation is CASSPPRGTSGYYEQYF.

The CDR3 reads CASSLAGGNEQFF. The CDR3 nucleotides read TGCGCCAGCAGCTTGGCAGGAGGGAATGAGCAGTTCTTC. The chain couples TRBV5-1 to TRBJ2-1, with TRBD2 as a possible D gene (6 bases). Germline V gene sequence: CDR1 SGHRS, CDR2 YFSETQ. The V and J ends lost 0 bases and 7 bases respectively, with 8 bases between them. CDR3 length: 13 residues.

The chain recombines TRBV7-2 with TRBJ2-7; 7 bases are shared with TRBD2. The CDR3 spans 16 residues. With 4 bases clipped from V and 5 bases from J, the junction kept 14 bases outside the gene matches. From germline, CDR1 is SGHTA and CDR2 FQGNSA. The DNA for the CDR3 is TGTGCCAGCAGCTCCCCTCTAGCGGAGACCCTGCACGAGCAGTACTTC. This encodes CASSSPLAETLHEQYF.

The J gene is TRBJ1-5, the V gene TRBV10-2; possible D gene TRBD1, 5 bases. Germline CDR1 and CDR2: WSHSY and SAAADI. This CDR3 is 14 amino acids long. The ends were cut back, 3 bases at V and 11 bases at J, with 17 bases in the middle. The CDR3 region is CASSDRSPSRAQHF. CDR3 in DNA: TGCGCCAGCAGTGACAGGAGCCCCTCCAGGGCCCAGCATTTT.

The CDR3 loop is CASSLSRGLSYEQYF. The CDR3 region has the DNA TGTGCCAGCAGTTTATCCAGGGGTCTGAGCTACGAGCAGTACTTC. The chain has TRBV27 and TRBJ2-7; D might be TRBD1 (6 bases). Germline CDR1 MNHEY, CDR2 SMNVEV (reference sequence). CDR3 size: 15 residues. Trimming removed 0 bases at V and 3 bases at J, with 12 bases between.

The chain links TRBV30 to TRBJ2-2, with TRBD1 identical over 7 bases. Losses at the gene ends were 3 bases for V and 1 base for J; bases not matched to a gene: 11. The CDR3 has 17 amino acids. Germline V gene sequence: CDR1 GTSNPN, CDR2 SVGIG (reference sequence). CDR3 sequence (DNA): TGTGCCTGGAGCGACGACAGGGAAAGGGAGAACACCGGGGAGCTGTTTTTT. Protein sequence: CAWSDDRERENTGELFF.

V usage is TRBV28 and J usage is TRBJ2-7, with 8 bases aligning to TRBD1. Germline CDR1 and CDR2: MDHEN and SYDVKM. Unmatched junction bases numbered 7, after V lost 3 bases and J lost 0 bases. The CDR3 consists of 16 residues. CDR3 amino acids: CASSFPRGPPSYEQYF. CDR3 nucleotides: TGTGCCAGCAGTTTCCCCAGGGGGCCCCCCTCCTACGAGCAGTACTTC.

This chain links TRBV6-5 with TRBJ2-7; tentatively, D is TRBD2 (6 bases). Trimming removed 5 bases from V and 3 bases from J, with 17 bases in between. The CDR3 totals 15 residues. Germline V lookup: CDR1 MNHEY, CDR2 SVGAGI. DNA of the CDR3: TGTGCCAGCAGTCCGAAAGAGACTAGTTTCTACGAGCAGTACTTC. This encodes CASSPKETSFYEQYF.

This clone was seen only once. V usage is TRBV9 and J usage is TRBJ2-7; 9 bases match TRBD2. The CDR3 is 15 amino acids. The V and J ends lost 4 bases and 6 bases, in that order; junction bases with no gene match: 11. CDR1 is SGDLS, CDR2 YYNGEE, per germline. Here the CDR3 reads CASSPGTSLRVEQYF. The CDR3 nucleotides are TGTGCCAGCAGCCCCGGGACTAGCCTGAGGGTCGAGCAGTACTTC.

The chain carries TRBV5-1 and TRBJ2-7; TRBD1 might be the D (5 bases). Germline V gene lookup returns CDR1 SGHRS and CDR2 YFSETQ. This CDR3 has 15 residues. V lost 4 bases, J lost 1 base, and 15 bases lay in between. DNA for the CDR3: TGCGCCAGCAGCCCATTGCCAGGGCTATCCTACGAGCAGTACTTC. The encoded protein is CASSPLPGLSYEQYF.

The rearrangement joins TRBV7-9 to TRBJ2-3, with 13 positions matching TRBD2. The V gene end was trimmed by 5 bases and the J gene end by 6 bases; junction bases not matched to a gene: 5. Germline-derived CDR1 and CDR2 are SEHNR and FQNEAQ (reference sequence). The CDR3 covers 15 residues. For the CDR3, the DNA is TGTGCCAGCAGCCGGACTAGCGGGAGAGACGATACGCAGTATTTT. Protein: CASSRTSGRDDTQYF.

This sequence joins TRBV4-2 and TRBJ1-2; 8 positions agree with TRBD1. Germline values: CDR1 LGHNA, CDR2 YNFKEQ. The junction had 8 bases not matched to a gene; V was cut back by 3 bases and J by 8 bases. The CDR3 spans 14 residues. CDR3 DNA: TGTGCCAGCAGCCAGGGCCGGACAGGGATGGGCTACACCTTC. Its protein is CASSQGRTGMGYTF.

This clone has only one observation. The chain recombines TRBV4-3 with TRBJ1-6, with TRBD1 as a possible D gene (6 bases). V lost 0 bases and J lost 12, with 12 bases in between. Germline lookup yields CDR1 LGHNA and CDR2 YSLEER. The CDR3 has 14 residues. For the CDR3, the DNA is TGCGCCAGCAGCCAAGATGACATCAGGGGACCCCTCCACTTT. Protein: CASSQDDIRGPLHF.

This clone was seen a single time. CDR3 in DNA: TGTGCCAGCAGCTTAGCCCCACTAGGGGGCTACGAGCAGTACTTC. It codes for CASSLAPLGGYEQYF. The chain joins TRBV7-8 to TRBJ2-7, with D perhaps TRBD1 (6 bases). Germline V gives CDR1 SGHVS, CDR2 FQNEAQ. This CDR3 spans 15 amino acids. V shed 0 bases and J shed 3 bases, with 12 bases lying between them.

The chain couples TRBV5-1 to TRBJ1-1; TRBD1 matches 11 bases. The junction had 8 bases not matched to a gene; V was cut back by 4 bases and J by 0 bases. This CDR3 has 17 residues. Germline values: CDR1 SGHRS, CDR2 YFSETQ. CDR3 in amino acids: CASSLRTGGVLNTEAFF. CDR3 DNA sequence: TGCGCCAGCAGCCTCAGGACAGGGGGCGTCTTGAACACTGAAGCTTTCTTT. Variable domain in full (rest from reference TRBV5-1 and TRBJ1-1): KAGVTQTPRYLIKTRGQQVTLSCSPISGHRSVSWYQQTPGQGLQFLFEYFSETQRNKGNFPGRFSGRQFSNSRSEMNVSTLELGDSALYLCASSLRTGGVLNTEAFFGQGTRLTVV.

This chain joins TRBV7-2 and TRBJ1-2; 7 bases line up with TRBD1. Trimming removed 0 bases from V and 3 bases from J; junction bases left unmatched: 10. CDR3 length: 17 residues. Germline CDR1 SGHTA, CDR2 FQGNSA. The CDR3 reads CASSLALRDRYYYGYTF. The CDR3, as DNA: TGTGCCAGCAGCTTAGCCCTAAGGGACAGATACTACTATGGCTACACCTTC. Full variable domain (outside the CDR3, taken from reference TRBV7-2 and TRBJ1-2): GAGVSQSPSNKVTEKGKDVELRCDPISGHTALYWYRQSLGQGLEFLIYFQGNSAPDKSGLPSDRFSAERTGGSVSTLTIQRTQQEDSAVYLCASSLALRDRYYYGYTFGSGTRLTVV.

The table lists this clone with a count of one. J is TRBJ2-5 and V is TRBV7-9; the match to TRBD2 covers 9 bases. Germline values: CDR1 SEHNR, CDR2 FQNEAQ (reference sequence). This CDR3 spans 13 amino acids. J lost 5 bases, V lost 7 bases, and 5 bases had no gene match. The DNA for the CDR3 is TGTGCCAGCAAGGCGGGAGGGGGGGAGACCCAGTACTTC. As protein: CASKAGGGETQYF.

The V gene is TRBV6-1, the J gene TRBJ1-1, with a possible D match to TRBD1 (5 bases). The CDR3 spans 13 residues. Trimming left V 4 bases short and J 8 bases short, with 14 bases between. Germline CDR1 MNHNS, CDR2 SASEGT. The CDR3 sequence: CASSAPTEREAFF. For the CDR3, the DNA is TGTGCCAGCAGTGCCCCGACAGAAAGAGAAGCTTTCTTT.

The V and J genes are TRBV14 and TRBJ2-5; D gene unclear. Germline CDR1 reads SGHDN; CDR2 reads FVKESK. The ends were cut back, 2 bases at V and 4 bases at J, with 17 bases in the middle. This CDR3 comprises 16 residues. The CDR3 DNA reads as TGTGCCAGCAGCCAAAAGCTCCGTCGCGGTTCAGAGACCCAGTACTTC. This gives the protein CASSQKLRRGSETQYF. Combining the CDR3 with reference TRBV14 and TRBJ2-5 gives the whole variable domain EAGVTQFPSHSVIEKGQTVTLRCDPISGHDNLYWYRRVMGKEIKFLLHFVKESKQDESGMPNNRFLAERTGGTYSTLKVQPAELEDSGVYFCASSQKLRRGSETQYFGPGTRLLVL.

V gene TRBV7-9 combines with J gene TRBJ2-7, with 9 bases that match TRBD1. Trimming cost V 3 bases and J 3 bases; bases outside gene matches: 6. Germline V lookup: CDR1 SEHNR, CDR2 FQNEAQ (reference sequence). The CDR3 is made up of 15 amino acids. The DNA of the CDR3 is TGTGCCAGCAGCTTCGGACAGGGGACTTTCTACGAGCAGTACTTC. This codes for CASSFGQGTFYEQYF.

V usage is TRBV11-3 and J usage is TRBJ2-3; 7 bases fit TRBD1. The CDR3 covers 16 residues. V lost 4 bases to trimming and J lost 3 bases; unmatched junction nucleotides: 10. CDR1 and CDR2 (germline): SGHNT, YENEEA. In DNA form, the CDR3 reads TGTGCCAGCAGCTCAGCGCCCGGGACAGTGACAGATACGCAGTATTTT. Its translation is CASSSAPGTVTDTQYF. Complete variable domain (other parts from reference TRBV11-3 and TRBJ2-3): EAGVVQSPRYKIIEKKQPVAFWCNPISGHNTLYWYLQNLGQGPELLIRYENEEAVDDSQLPKDRFSAERLKGVDSTLKIQPAELGDSAVYLCASSSAPGTVTDTQYFGPGTRLTVL.

DNA for the CDR3: TGTGCCACCAACTGGGAGGGCTACACCTTC. It yields the protein CATNWEGYTF. V is TRBV6-5 and J is TRBJ1-2, with D hard to call. The CDR3 covers 10 residues. Germline CDR1 MNHEY, CDR2 SVGAGI. The germline V and J ends were trimmed by 10 bases and 8 bases, with 11 bases remaining between them.

This sequence joins TRBV11-2 and TRBJ2-5, with TRBD1 matching 10 bases. The CDR3 consists of 14 residues. The junction had 9 bases not matched to a gene; V was cut back by 9 bases and J by 5 bases. The germline CDR1 and CDR2 sequences are SGHAT and FQNNGV. CDR3 DNA sequence: TGTGCCAGTACCCGGGACAGGGGCTTGGAGACCCAGTACTTC. Translating gives CASTRDRGLETQYF. Looking up the rest from reference TRBV11-2 and TRBJ2-5 gives the full variable domain: EAGVAQSPRYKIIEKRQSVAFWCNPISGHATLYWYQQILGQGPKLLIQFQNNGVVDDSQLPKDRFSAERLKGVDSTLKIQPAKLEDSAVYLCASTRDRGLETQYFGPGTRLLVL.

The chain is built from TRBV11-2 and TRBJ2-3, with D maybe TRBD1 (5 bases). Germline V gene sequence: CDR1 SGHAT, CDR2 FQNNGV. This CDR3 region has 14 residues. Trimming removed 3 bases from V and 1 base from J, with 8 bases in between. The CDR3 DNA sequence: TGTGCCAGCAGCTTGCAGGGCTGCACAGATACGCAGTATTTT. It is translated as CASSLQGCTDTQYF.

This clone came up a few times. The chain links TRBV4-2 to TRBJ1-2; the D is unclear. The CDR3 spans 17 residues. Trimming cost V 8 bases and J 2 bases, with 24 bases left between them. Germline values: CDR1 LGHNA, CDR2 YNFKEQ. CDR3 amino acids: CASGAARTEAPNYGYTF. CDR3 DNA sequence: TGTGCCAGCGGAGCCGCCCGGACTGAAGCACCCAACTATGGCTACACCTTC.

The chain has TRBV10-3 and TRBJ1-2; 8 bases line up with TRBD1. The V and J ends lost 2 bases and 7 bases, in that order; junction bases with no gene match: 3. CDR1 is ENHRY, CDR2 SYGVKD, per germline. This CDR3 region has 13 residues. CDR3 amino acids: CAISETGGAGYTF. The DNA for the CDR3 is TGTGCCATCAGTGAGACAGGGGGAGCTGGCTACACCTTC.

The chain recombines TRBV4-1 with TRBJ2-7, with D perhaps matching TRBD2 (6 bases). The CDR3 has 15 residues. The V gene lost 0 bases and the J gene lost 5 bases, with 14 bases spanning the gap. Looked up from germline, CDR1 is MGHRA and CDR2 is YSYEKL. The DNA for the CDR3 is TGCGCCAGCAGCCAAGATCCCGGGAGAGCCCACGAGCAGTACTTC. The encoded protein is CASSQDPGRAHEQYF.